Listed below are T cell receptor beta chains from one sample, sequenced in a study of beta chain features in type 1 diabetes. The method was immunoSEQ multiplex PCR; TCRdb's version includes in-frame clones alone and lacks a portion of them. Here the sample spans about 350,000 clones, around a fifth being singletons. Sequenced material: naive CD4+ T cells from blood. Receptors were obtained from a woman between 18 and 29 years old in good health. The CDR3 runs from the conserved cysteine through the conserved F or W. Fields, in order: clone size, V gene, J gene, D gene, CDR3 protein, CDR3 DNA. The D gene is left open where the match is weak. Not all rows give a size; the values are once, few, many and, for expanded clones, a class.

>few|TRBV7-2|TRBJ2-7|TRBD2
CASSLLAGVYEQYF
TGTGCCAGCAGCTTATTAGCGGGGGTGTACGAGCAGTACTTC
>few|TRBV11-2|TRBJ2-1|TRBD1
CASSSTFRQGAYNEQFF
TGTGCCAGCAGCTCGACGTTTCGACAGGGCGCCTACAATGAGCAGTTCTTC
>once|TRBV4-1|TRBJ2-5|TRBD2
CASSLPGTSQETQYF
TGCGCCAGCAGCCTTCCCGGGACTAGCCAAGAGACCCAGTACTTC
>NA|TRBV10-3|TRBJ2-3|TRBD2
CATELAGTRGTDTQYF
TGTGCCACCGAGCTGGCCGGGACTAGAGGAACAGATACGCAGTATTTT
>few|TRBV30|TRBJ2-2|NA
CAWSRGGHYTGELFF
TGTGCCTGGAGTCGCGGGGGACACTACACCGGGGAGCTGTTTTTT
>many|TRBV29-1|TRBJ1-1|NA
CSVVGLSEAFF
TGCAGCGTTGTGGGGCTTTCTGAAGCTTTCTTT
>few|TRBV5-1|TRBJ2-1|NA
CASSSQGNEQFF
TGCGCCAGCAGCTCCCAGGGCAATGAGCAGTTCTTC
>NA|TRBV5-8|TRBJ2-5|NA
CASSFYLKETQYF
TGTGCCAGCAGCTTTTACTTGAAAGAGACCCAGTACTTC
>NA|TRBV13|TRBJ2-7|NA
CASSSSFSSYEQYF
TGTGCCAGCAGCTCCTCTTTTTCCTCCTACGAGCAGTACTTC
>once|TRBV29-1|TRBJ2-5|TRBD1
CSVVKSDRPVKQYF
TGCAGCGTTGTGAAATCGGACAGGCCCGTCAAGCAGTACTTC
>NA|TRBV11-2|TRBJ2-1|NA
CASSLEVRGYNEQFF
TGTGCCAGCAGCTTAGAAGTCAGGGGATACAATGAGCAGTTCTTC
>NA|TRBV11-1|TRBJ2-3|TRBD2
CASSRLRTSGSLDTQYF
TGTGCCAGCAGCAGATTACGGACTAGCGGGAGTCTGGATACGCAGTATTTT
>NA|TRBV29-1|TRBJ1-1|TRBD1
CSAWTGATLNTEAFF
TGCAGCGCCTGGACAGGGGCAACCTTGAACACTGAAGCTTTCTTT
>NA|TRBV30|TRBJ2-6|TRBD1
CAWNRGSGANVLTF
TGTGCCTGGAACAGGGGGTCTGGGGCCAACGTCCTGACTTTC
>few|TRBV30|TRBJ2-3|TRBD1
CARTGTGVRDTQYF
TGTGCCAGGACCGGGACAGGGGTTAGAGATACGCAGTATTTT
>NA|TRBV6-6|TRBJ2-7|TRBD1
CASVYGTGSYEQYF
TGTGCCAGCGTCTATGGGACAGGGAGCTACGAGCAGTACTTC
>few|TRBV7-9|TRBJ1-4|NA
CASSLGFTEANEKLFF
TGTGCCAGCAGCTTAGGGTTCACGGAAGCGAATGAAAAACTGTTTTTT
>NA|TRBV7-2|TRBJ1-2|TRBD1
CASSPAIDRGLGGYTF
TGTGCCAGCAGCCCCGCGATCGACAGGGGACTTGGTGGCTACACCTTC
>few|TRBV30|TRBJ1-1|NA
CAWSGTAILEAFF
TGTGCCTGGAGTGGGACAGCAATCCTTGAAGCTTTCTTT
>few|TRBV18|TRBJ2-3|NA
CASSRLEADTQYF
TGTGCCAGCTCACGCCTGGAGGCAGATACGCAGTATTTT
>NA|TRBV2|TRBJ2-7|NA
CASSRDVYEQYF
TGTGCCAGCAGTCGAGATGTTTACGAGCAGTACTTC
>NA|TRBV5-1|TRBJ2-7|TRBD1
CASSSGQLSGEQYF
TGCGCCAGCAGCTCGGGACAGCTTTCCGGCGAGCAGTACTTC
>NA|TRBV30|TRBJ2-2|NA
CAWSRGTVNTGELFF
TGTGCCTGGAGTAGGGGGACGGTTAACACCGGGGAGCTGTTTTTT
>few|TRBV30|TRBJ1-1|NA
CACISGTEAFF
TGTGCCTGTATCTCGGGGACTGAAGCTTTCTTT
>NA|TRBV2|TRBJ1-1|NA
CASIFREGNTEAFF
TGTGCCAGCATCTTCAGGGAGGGAAACACTGAAGCTTTCTTT
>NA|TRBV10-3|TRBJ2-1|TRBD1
CAISESRTRQGGGNEQFF
TGTGCCATCAGTGAGTCGAGGACCAGACAGGGTGGCGGCAATGAGCAGTTCTTC
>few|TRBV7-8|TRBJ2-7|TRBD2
CASSPSGSWYEQYF
TGTGCCAGCAGTCCGAGCGGGAGTTGGTACGAGCAGTACTTC
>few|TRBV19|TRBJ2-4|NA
CASSTTGTSNIQYF
TGTGCCAGTAGTACAACCGGGACATCCAACATTCAGTACTTC
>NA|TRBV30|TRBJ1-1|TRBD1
CAYTGTVNTEAFF
TGTGCCTACACCGGGACAGTGAACACTGAAGCTTTCTTT
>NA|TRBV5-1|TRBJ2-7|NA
CASSLAPGGEEQYF
TGCGCCAGCAGCTTGGCCCCCGGGGGTGAAGAGCAGTACTTC
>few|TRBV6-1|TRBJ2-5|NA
CASEEHAGIRETQYF
TGTGCCAGCGAGGAGCACGCGGGGATCAGGGAGACCCAGTACTTC
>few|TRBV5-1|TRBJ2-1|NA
CASSDVRGTYNEQFF
TGCGCCAGCAGCGACGTCCGAGGTACCTACAATGAGCAGTTCTTC
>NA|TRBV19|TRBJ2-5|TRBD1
CASSNRGKETQYF
TGTGCCAGTAGTAACAGGGGGAAAGAGACCCAGTACTTC
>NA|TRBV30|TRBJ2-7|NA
CAWTRQVNTYEQYF
TGTGCCTGGACCCGACAGGTTAATACCTACGAGCAGTACTTC
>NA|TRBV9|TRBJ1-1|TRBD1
CASSVSTGSEAFF
TGTGCCAGCAGCGTATCGACAGGGTCTGAAGCTTTCTTT
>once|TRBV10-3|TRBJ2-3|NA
CAISALSSTDTQYF
TGTGCCATCAGTGCCCTTTCCAGCACAGATACGCAGTATTTT
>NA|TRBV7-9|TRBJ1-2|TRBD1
CASSARQGGNGGYTF
TGTGCCAGCAGCGCCAGACAGGGTGGTAACGGTGGCTACACCTTC
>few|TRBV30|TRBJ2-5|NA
CAYNRQAQETQYF
TGTGCCTACAACAGACAGGCACAAGAGACCCAGTACTTC
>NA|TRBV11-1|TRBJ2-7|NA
CASSLTDEQYF
TGTGCCAGCAGCTTAACTGACGAGCAGTACTTC
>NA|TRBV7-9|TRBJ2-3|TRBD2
CASSVRLAGRTDTQYF
TGTGCCAGCAGCGTCCGACTAGCGGGGCGCACAGATACGCAGTATTTT
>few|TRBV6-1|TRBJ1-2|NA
CASSEDSGPYTF
TGTGCCAGCAGTGAAGATTCAGGGCCCTACACCTTC
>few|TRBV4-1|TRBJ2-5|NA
CASSQGLIRGSGTQYF
TGCGCCAGCAGCCAAGGATTGATCCGGGGGTCTGGGACCCAGTACTTC
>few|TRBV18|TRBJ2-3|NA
CASSPRQRTSTDTQYF
TGTGCCAGCTCGCCAAGACAAAGAACTAGCACAGATACGCAGTATTTT
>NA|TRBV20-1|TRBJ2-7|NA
CSARLEQYF
TGCAGTGCTAGACTTGAGCAGTACTTC
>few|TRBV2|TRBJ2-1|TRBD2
CASSLAGPLYNEQFF
TGTGCCAGCAGTTTAGCGGGGCCTCTCTACAATGAGCAGTTCTTC
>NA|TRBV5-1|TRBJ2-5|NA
CASSLGGPEETQYF
TGCGCCAGCAGCTTGGGCGGGCCAGAAGAGACCCAGTACTTC
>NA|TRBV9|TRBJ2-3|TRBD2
CASSELAGVKDTQYF
TGTGCCAGCAGCGAACTAGCGGGGGTGAAAGATACGCAGTATTTT
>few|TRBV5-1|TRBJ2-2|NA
CASSLARGQAGELFF
TGCGCCAGCAGCTTGGCCCGTGGGCAGGCCGGGGAGCTGTTTTTT
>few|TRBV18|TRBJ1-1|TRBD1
CASSPPGTANTEAFF
TGTGCCAGCTCACCACCAGGGACAGCTAACACTGAAGCTTTCTTT
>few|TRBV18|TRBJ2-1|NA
CASSPRVFTYNEQFF
TGTGCCAGCTCACCTCGGGTCTTTACCTACAATGAGCAGTTCTTC
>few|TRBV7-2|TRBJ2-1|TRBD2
CASSLSPFAGVPYNEQFF
TGTGCCAGCAGCTTATCTCCCTTTGCGGGAGTGCCCTACAATGAGCAGTTCTTC
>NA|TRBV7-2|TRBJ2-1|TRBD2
CASSLVGGSYNEQFF
TGTGCCAGCAGCTTAGTAGGCGGGAGCTACAATGAGCAGTTCTTC
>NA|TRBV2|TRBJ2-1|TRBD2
CASRLLAGAYNEQFF
TGTGCCAGCAGATTACTAGCGGGGGCCTACAATGAGCAGTTCTTC
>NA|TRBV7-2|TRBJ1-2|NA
CASSGGANYGYTF
TGTGCCAGCAGTGGGGGGGCTAACTATGGCTACACCTTC
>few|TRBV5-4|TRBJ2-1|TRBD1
CASSLADRVGNEQFF
TGTGCCAGCAGCTTGGCGGACAGGGTAGGAAATGAGCAGTTCTTC
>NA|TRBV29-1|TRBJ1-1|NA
CSVGQGRNTEAFF
TGCAGCGTTGGGCAGGGCCGGAACACTGAAGCTTTCTTT
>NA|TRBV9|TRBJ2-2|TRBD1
CASSVGQVVGELFF
TGTGCCAGCAGCGTTGGACAGGTGGTCGGGGAGCTGTTTTTT